A selection of T cell receptor beta chains follows, all from one sample in a study of blood T cell repertoires in COVID-19. The data were produced by immunoSEQ multiplex PCR, yet TCRdb's version contains in-frame clones alone and is incomplete. The sample records about 230,000 clones, around four fifths being singletons. Sequences were obtained from peripheral blood. The receptors stem from a middle-aged man with acute or convalescent COVID-19. Each CDR3 is given with its conserved first and last residue. The D gene is left open where the match is weak. A row's size may be missing; if present it is once, few, many or a size class.

TRBV7-2	TRBD1	.	TRBJ1-1	TGTGCCAGCAGCCCAGGGGGCGCGGACCCTTACACTGAAGCTTTCTTT	CASSPGGADPYTEAFF
TRBV12-5	TRBD2	.	TRBJ2-1	TGTGCTAGTGGTACGGGACTAGCGGTATTAAATGAGCAGTTCTTC	CASGTGLAVLNEQFF
TRBV14	.	many	TRBJ2-3	TGTGCCAGCAGCCAAGTGGGCGGGCGAGATACGCAGTATTTT	CASSQVGGRDTQYF
TRBV27	.	.	TRBJ2-1	TGTGCCAGCAGTCTCCTGAATGAGCAGTTCTTC	CASSLLNEQFF
TRBV19	.	.	TRBJ1-1	TGTGCCAGTAGCATAACAGAGTCTGAAGCTTTCTTT	CASSITESEAFF
TRBV30	TRBD1	.	TRBJ1-1	TGTGCCTTAAACAGGGGGCGCAGCACTGAAGCTTTCTTT	CALNRGRSTEAFF
TRBV9	TRBD1	.	TRBJ1-2	TGTGCCAGCAGCCTCGGGACAGGGAATGGCTACACCTTC	CASSLGTGNGYTF
TRBV30	TRBD2	few	TRBJ2-3	TGTGCCTGGAGTCCCATAGCGGGAGGTTCAGATACGCAGTATTTT	CAWSPIAGGSDTQYF
TRBV28	.	.	TRBJ1-2	TGTGCCAGCAGTTTTTTTCGAGGGAATGGCTACACCTTC	CASSFFRGNGYTF
TRBV5-4	.	.	TRBJ1-2	TGTGCCAGCAGCGCAGACAGGAGCTATGGCTACACCTTC	CASSADRSYGYTF
TRBV7-9	TRBD1	.	TRBJ2-6	TGTGCCAGCAGCCTGGGACAGGGGTCTGGGGCCAACGTCCTGACTTTC	CASSLGQGSGANVLTF
TRBV5-1	.	.	TRBJ1-1	TGCGCCAGCAGCCCAACAGGGCGGAGCACTGAAGCTTTCTTT	CASSPTGRSTEAFF
TRBV7-9	TRBD1	.	TRBJ1-1	TGTGCCAGCAGCTCTCGAGGACAGGTAAACACTGAAGCTTTCTTT	CASSSRGQVNTEAFF
TRBV15	.	.	TRBJ2-3	TGTGCCACCAGCAGAGATCGAGGCACAGATACGCAGTATTTT	CATSRDRGTDTQYF
TRBV5-1	TRBD1	few	TRBJ1-2	TGCGCCAGCAGCCGGACAGGGGCTAACTATGGCTACACCTTC	CASSRTGANYGYTF
TRBV2	TRBD1	once	TRBJ2-7	TGTGCCAGCAGTGTGAGGACAGGGTCTTACGAGCAGTACTTC	CASSVRTGSYEQYF
TRBV5-4	TRBD2	.	TRBJ2-1	TGTGCCAGCAGCTCCGGGACTAGAGCTGCACATGAGCAGTTCTTC	CASSSGTRAAHEQFF
TRBV19	TRBD2	.	TRBJ2-7	TGTGCCAGTAGTATCCGGACTAGCGGGAGTATCTACGAGCAGTACTTC	CASSIRTSGSIYEQYF
TRBV2	.	.	TRBJ2-7	TGTGCCAGCAGTGAAGCGCTTGGAGCGTATCTAGATTACGAGCAGTACTTC	CASSEALGAYLDYEQYF
TRBV4-2	.	.	TRBJ1-5	TGTGCCAGCAGCCAAGTGGAGGGCGGCAATCAGCCCCAGCATTTT	CASSQVEGGNQPQHF
TRBV11-2	.	.	TRBJ1-1	TGTGCCAGCTCGGGTCCCCGGAACACTGAAGCTTTCTTT	CASSGPRNTEAFF